The entry below describes one T cell receptor (beta chain). The data belong to a study of monozygotic twins with inflammatory bowel disease. CDR1 is SGDLS, CDR2 YYNGEE, per germline. The CDR3 is 14 residues long. TCRdb reprocessed the 5' RACE reads and stores each CDR3 protein as one record, lacking DNA. With about 450,000 distinct CDR3 sequences in the sample, the ten largest clones hold 2.4%. This sequence originates from a human donor with ulcerative colitis or Crohn's disease, or a healthy co-twin of an affected twin (not recorded which). The V call is TRBV9, the J call TRBJ2-7. The sequenced sample was blood. Here the CDR3 reads CASSPQVDLGEQYF.